Shown below are 29 T cell receptor beta chains from a single sample sequenced in a study of cytomegalovirus exposure and HLA in healthy donors. PCR primers comprised 60 Vbeta and 13 Jbeta primers. The method was immunoSEQ multiplex PCR; TCRdb's version includes in-frame clones alone and lacks a portion of them. The table has around 120,000 clones, around 81% seen once. The specimen was PBMCs. The receptors originated from a man aged 18 to 30 in good health and CMV-seronegative.

The chain employs TRBV30 and TRBJ2-7; D might be TRBD1 (7 bases). Germline loops: CDR1 GTSNPN, CDR2 SVGIG (reference sequence). This CDR3 spans 16 amino acids. V lost 4 bases to trimming and J lost 5 bases, with 24 bases between them. The chain's CDR3 is CAWNFGGRGLRDEQYF. The DNA of the CDR3 is TGTGCCTGGAATTTCGGGGGAAGGGGGCTGCGGGACGAGCAGTACTTC.

This rearrangement joins TRBV11-2 to TRBJ2-1; D is possibly TRBD2 (6 bases). This CDR3 spans 16 amino acids. V gave up 1 base and J gave up 4 bases, with 14 bases separating them. Germline V gene sequence: CDR1 SGHAT, CDR2 FQNNGV. This CDR3 is CASSLGRGRGYNEQFF. CDR3 coding DNA: TGTGCCAGCAGCTTAGGTCGAGGCCGGGGGTACAATGAGCAGTTCTTC.

The V call is TRBV6-1, the J call TRBJ1-6; D gene uncertain. V was cut by 1 base and J by 7 bases, with 17 bases left in between. This CDR3 region has 17 residues. The germline V gene has CDR1 MNHNS and CDR2 SASEGT. The CDR3 reads CASSEVEVVPRNSPLHF. The CDR3 DNA reads as TGTGCCAGCAGTGAAGTGGAGGTAGTCCCCAGAAATTCACCCCTCCACTTT.

The chain is built from TRBV25-1 and TRBJ1-4; a weak D match, TRBD1 (5 bases). Deletions cut 1 base from V and 3 bases from J, with 9 bases between. The CDR3 has 15 amino acids. CDR1 and CDR2 from the germline V gene are MGHDK and SYGVNS. CDR3 sequence: CASSELRGANEKLFF. The CDR3 DNA sequence: TGTGCCAGCAGTGAATTAAGGGGTGCTAATGAAAAACTGTTTTTT.

V and J are TRBV29-1 and TRBJ1-1; tentatively, D is TRBD1 (5 bases). The CDR3 loop spans 14 amino acids. V gave up 6 bases and J gave up 0 bases, with 14 bases separating them. Germline values: CDR1 SQVTM, CDR2 ANQGSEA. The DNA for the CDR3 is TGCAGCGTAACCGATGGACACCTGAACACTGAAGCTTTCTTT. Translated, it gives CSVTDGHLNTEAFF.

This chain links TRBV5-6 with TRBJ1-2; 10 bases align to TRBD1. J lost 8 bases, V lost 3 bases, and 7 bases had no gene match. The germline V gene encodes CDR1 SGHDT and CDR2 YYEEEE. The CDR3 loop spans 14 amino acids. The CDR3 sequence: CASSWPGTGEGYTF. The CDR3 region has the DNA TGTGCCAGCAGCTGGCCCGGGACAGGGGAAGGCTACACCTTC.

J is TRBJ2-2 and V is TRBV9; tentative D call: TRBD2 (5 bases). The CDR3 length is 17 residues. CDR1 and CDR2 (germline): SGDLS, YYNGEE. Trimming pared 4 bases from V and 0 bases from J, leaving 16 bases between. CDR3: CASSYPGEKANTGELFF. In DNA form, the CDR3 reads TGTGCCAGCAGCTATCCCGGGGAGAAAGCGAACACCGGGGAGCTGTTTTTT.

This clone was counted a single time. This chain links TRBV6-5 with TRBJ1-5, with 7 bases aligning to TRBD1. Germline CDR1 reads MNHEY; CDR2 reads SVGAGI. The CDR3 is 13 amino acids. The CDR3 nucleotides read TGTGCACTCCGACAGGGAAGTTATCAGCCCCAGCATTTT. Protein product: CALRQGSYQPQHF.

J is TRBJ2-3 and V is TRBV7-2; 7 bases map to TRBD2. The CDR3 runs to 16 residues. Per the germline V gene, CDR1 is SGHTA and CDR2 is FQGNSA. The V gene end was trimmed by 4 bases and the J gene end by 1 base; junction bases not matched to a gene: 8. The DNA for the CDR3 is TGTGCCAGCAGCTGGTTTCAGGGAGGGGGCACAGATACGCAGTATTTT. It codes for CASSWFQGGGTDTQYF.

The chain employs TRBV18 and TRBJ1-4; D gene unclear. CDR3 length equals 14 residues. Trimming left V 2 bases short and J 4 bases short, with 8 bases between. Germline CDR1 is KGHSH and CDR2 is LQKENI. Here the CDR3 DNA reads TGTGCCAGCTCACCAGGCCAGGATAATGAAAAACTGTTTTTT. Its translation is CASSPGQDNEKLFF. Together with reference TRBV18 and TRBJ1-4, the CDR3 gives the full variable domain: NAGVMQNPRHLVRRRGQEARLRCSPMKGHSHVYWYRQLPEEGLKFMVYLQKENIIDESGMPKERFSAEFPKEGPSILRIQQVVRGDSAAYFCASSPGQDNEKLFFGSGTQLSVL.

This clone has a single count. The rearrangement links TRBV30 to TRBJ2-7; D may be TRBD1 (5 bases). Germline V gene sequence: CDR1 GTSNPN, CDR2 SVGIG (reference sequence). The V gene lost 1 base and the J gene lost 5 bases, with 9 bases spanning the gap. This CDR3 contains 12 residues. CDR3 amino acids: CAWSARVDEQYF. CDR3 coding DNA: TGTGCCTGGAGTGCCAGGGTAGACGAGCAGTACTTC.

The V call is TRBV29-1, the J call TRBJ1-5; D remains unclear. Trimming took off 5 bases at V and 5 bases at J, with 10 bases between the two ends. The CDR3 contains 12 residues. Germline values: CDR1 SQVTM, CDR2 ANQGSEA. In nucleotides, the CDR3 is TGCAGCGTTATCGGGTACGATCAGCCCCAGCATTTT. This gives the protein CSVIGYDQPQHF.

This clone was seen only a few times. The chain recombines TRBV6-1 with TRBJ2-1, with D possibly matching TRBD2 (5 bases). The V end was cut by 5 bases, the J end by 0 bases, with 11 bases between. CDR1 and CDR2 (germline): MNHNS, SASEGT. The CDR3 consists of 15 residues. The CDR3 nucleotides read TGTGCCAGCAGTCCGGCCGCGGGCTCCTACAATGAGCAGTTCTTC. This encodes CASSPAAGSYNEQFF.

The V and J genes are TRBV28 and TRBJ1-5; TRBD1 aligns across 7 bases. Germline V lookup: CDR1 MDHEN, CDR2 SYDVKM. This CDR3 has 15 residues. Trimming at V came to 2 bases and at J to 5 bases, leaving 6 bases not matched to a gene. In nucleotides, the CDR3 is TGTGCCAGCAGTTTAAAACGAGGGGGCGATCAGCCCCAGCATTTT. Residues: CASSLKRGGDQPQHF.

This clone showed up just once. The rearrangement uses TRBV5-4 and TRBJ2-5; 9 bases are a match to TRBD2. The CDR3 totals 14 residues. Germline trimming cut 4 bases from V and 5 bases from J; bases unmatched to any gene: 6. Germline lookup yields CDR1 SGHNT and CDR2 YYREEE (reference sequence). CDR3: CASSIQLAGETQYF. The CDR3 DNA is TGTGCCAGCAGCATACAACTAGCGGGCGAGACCCAGTACTTC.

CDR3 sequence: CAWSLERGGNIQYF. The CDR3 nucleotides read TGTGCCTGGAGTCTGGAGCGGGGGGGAAACATTCAGTACTTC. The chain carries TRBV30 and TRBJ2-4, with TRBD2 matching 10 bases. The V and J ends lost 2 bases and 6 bases, in that order; junction bases with no gene match: 4. The CDR3 consists of 14 residues. Germline lookup yields CDR1 GTSNPN and CDR2 SVGIG (reference sequence).

This chain uses TRBV10-3 with TRBJ2-3; the D gene is possibly TRBD1 (6 bases). Trimming left V 7 bases short and J 0 bases short, with 8 bases between. There are 13 residues in the CDR3. Germline CDR1 reads ENHRY; CDR2 reads SYGVKD. The CDR3 DNA reads as TGTGCCATCAAAGGGGGAAGCACAGATACGCAGTATTTT. This sequence encodes CAIKGGSTDTQYF.

The V gene is TRBV6-1, the J gene TRBJ1-4; 10 nucleotides line up with TRBD1. Losses at the gene ends were 2 bases for V and 6 bases for J; bases not matched to a gene: 6. CDR3 size: 16 residues. From germline, CDR1 is MNHNS and CDR2 SASEGT. This chain's CDR3 is CASSERKGTGDEKLFF. DNA of the CDR3: TGTGCCAGCAGTGAAAGGAAAGGGACAGGGGATGAAAAACTGTTTTTT.

The V and J genes are TRBV4-1 and TRBJ2-7, with 8 positions matching TRBD1. The J segment lost 4 bases and the V segment lost 5 bases, leaving 7 bases of the junction unmatched. Germline-derived CDR1 and CDR2 are MGHRA and YSYEKL. The CDR3 contains 14 residues. The CDR3 loop reads CASSSPGGLYEQYF. DNA for the CDR3: TGCGCCAGCAGCTCGCCAGGGGGCCTTTACGAGCAGTACTTC.

This clone was seen more than once but under ten times. This chain uses TRBV5-1 with TRBJ2-1, with D tentatively TRBD2 (6 bases). V was shortened by 0 bases and J by 2 bases, with 12 bases between the two germline ends. This CDR3 has 16 amino acids. Germline CDR1 reads SGHRS; CDR2 reads YFSETQ. CDR3 region: CASSLDGGGPYNEQFF. The CDR3 DNA sequence: TGCGCCAGCAGCTTGGATGGGGGAGGCCCCTACAATGAGCAGTTCTTC.

In DNA form, the CDR3 reads TGTGCCAGCACCTGGGACAGGGGTTGGTCTGGCACTGAAGCTTTCTTT. This gives the protein CASTWDRGWSGTEAFF. V usage is TRBV7-2 and J usage is TRBJ1-1; 10 bases agree with TRBD1. With V trimmed by 7 bases and J by 4 bases, 12 bases remained unmatched. The CDR3 loop spans 16 amino acids. Germline CDR1 reads SGHTA; CDR2 reads FQGNSA.

The rearrangement links TRBV7-2 to TRBJ1-1; D may be TRBD1 (6 bases). Deletions cut 1 base from V and 0 bases from J, with 12 bases between. The CDR3 is 16 residues long. CDR1 and CDR2 (germline): SGHTA, FQGNSA. CDR3 coding DNA: TGTGCCAGCAGCTTAGTGGGGGGGCAGATGAACACTGAAGCTTTCTTT. This translates into CASSLVGGQMNTEAFF.

This sequence joins TRBV4-1 and TRBJ2-7; no clear D gene. The V end was cut by 5 bases, the J end by 2 bases, with 10 bases between. Germline loops: CDR1 MGHRA, CDR2 YSYEKL. This CDR3 region has 13 residues. The CDR3 spells CASSFRVTYEQYF. CDR3 nucleotides: TGCGCCAGCAGCTTCCGTGTAACCTACGAGCAGTACTTC.

The V gene is TRBV7-6, the J gene TRBJ2-7, with 7 bases lining up with TRBD2. Germline V lookup: CDR1 SGHVS, CDR2 FNYEAQ. V gave up 5 bases and J gave up 5 bases; unmatched junction bases: 18. The CDR3 is 17 residues long. CDR3 protein: CASSEEAERGLSHEQYF. The CDR3 nucleotides are TGTGCCAGCAGCGAAGAGGCCGAGCGGGGATTATCCCACGAGCAGTACTTC.

This chain links TRBV28 with TRBJ1-2; D gene uncertain. Trimming pared 3 bases from V and 4 bases from J, leaving 12 bases between. CDR1 is MDHEN, CDR2 SYDVKM, per germline. The CDR3 is made up of 14 amino acids. CDR3 amino acids: CASSFRGGVYGYTF. For the CDR3, the DNA is TGTGCCAGCAGTTTTCGCGGCGGGGTCTATGGCTACACCTTC.

This chain uses TRBV7-2 with TRBJ1-6; perhaps TRBD1 as D (6 bases). This CDR3 has 14 amino acids. Trimming took 0 bases from V and 7 from J, leaving 7 bases between them. The germline V gene has CDR1 SGHTA and CDR2 FQGNSA. The DNA for the CDR3 is TGTGCCAGCAGCTTAGCACAGGGAAATTCACCCCTCCACTTT. The encoded protein is CASSLAQGNSPLHF.

The chain links TRBV6-4 to TRBJ1-1; a possible D gene is TRBD1 (5 bases). The V gene's germline CDR1 is MRHNA and CDR2 SNTAGT. Trimming pared 4 bases from V and 3 bases from J, leaving 9 bases between. The CDR3 is 13 residues long. The CDR3 DNA follows: TGTGCCAGCAGTGCGGCCAGGGACACTGAAGCTTTCTTT. Translated: CASSAARDTEAFF.

A few counts support this clone. The rearrangement joins TRBV4-3 to TRBJ2-1; possibly TRBD2 for D (6 bases). The CDR3 extends over 17 amino acids. V was pared by 0 bases and J by 7 bases, with 19 bases between. CDR1 and CDR2 from the germline V gene are LGHNA and YSLEER. CDR3 sequence reads: CASSQDTVGLAINEQFF. In DNA form, the CDR3 reads TGCGCCAGCAGCCAAGATACTGTGGGACTCGCTATAAATGAGCAGTTCTTC.

This sequence joins TRBV7-9 and TRBJ1-1, with 7 bases aligning to TRBD1. Per the germline V gene, CDR1 is SEHNR and CDR2 is FQNEAQ (reference sequence). The J segment lost 6 bases and the V segment lost 6 bases, leaving 7 bases of the junction unmatched. This CDR3 has 13 residues. CDR3 DNA sequence: TGTGCCAGCAGATCTCCAGGGGGGCCTGAAGCTTTCTTT. As protein: CASRSPGGPEAFF.